These 30 T cell receptor beta chains were all obtained from the same sample, sequenced in a study of T cell responses to AZD1222 COVID-19 vaccine. Data came from immunoSEQ multiplex PCR; TCRdb stores just in-frame clones and leaves some out. Seen here are 95,000 to 150,000 clones, around 85% observed once, and the top ten hold around 6.2%. This specimen was peripheral blood, taken on day 0 of AZD1222 vaccination. The receptors were sampled from an adult in good health.

This chain connects TRBV27 to TRBJ2-5, with D perhaps TRBD2 (6 bases). Deletions cut 2 bases from V and 5 bases from J, with 18 bases between. The CDR3 has 16 amino acids. CDR1 MNHEY and CDR2 SMNVEV come from the germline V gene (reference sequence). Written as DNA, the CDR3 is TGTGCCAGCAGTTTAGGGCTAGCGTCGGGCGGGGAGACCCAGTACTTC. Encoded protein: CASSLGLASGGETQYF.

The chain has TRBV6-2 or TRBV6-3 and TRBJ1-1; D remains unclear. Germline V lookup: CDR1 MNHEY, CDR2 SVGEGT. V was trimmed by 5 bases and J by 7 bases, leaving 8 bases between them. CDR3 length equals 11 residues. In DNA, the CDR3 is TGTGCCAGCAGTAACAGTTATGAAGCTTTCTTT. This translates into CASSNSYEAFF.

DNA for the CDR3: TGTGCCAGCAGCCCAGGGGGACAGGGAATGTCCTACGAGCAGTACTTC. This encodes CASSPGGQGMSYEQYF. This chain joins TRBV5-6 and TRBJ2-7; 9 bases fit TRBD1. V lost 4 bases, J lost 1 base, and 9 bases stayed unmatched. This CDR3 is built from 16 residues. Germline V gene lookup returns CDR1 SGHDT and CDR2 YYEEEE.

This rearrangement joins TRBV18 to TRBJ1-2, with a possible D match to TRBD1 (6 bases). V lost 1 base and J lost 3, with 15 bases in between. The V gene's germline CDR1 is KGHSH and CDR2 LQKENI. This CDR3 region has 16 residues. The CDR3 bases are TGTGCCAGCTCACCACGGGACAACCCCCACTACTATGGCTACACCTTC. Amino acids: CASSPRDNPHYYGYTF.

The genes are TRBV24-1 and TRBJ2-3; 9 positions match TRBD2. CDR1 and CDR2 (germline): KGHDR, SFDVKD. Trimming cost V 8 bases and J 4 bases; bases outside gene matches: 9. The CDR3 totals 15 residues. The CDR3 sequence is CATMAGGRGADTQYF. CDR3 nucleotide sequence: TGTGCCACCATGGCGGGGGGGCGTGGGGCAGATACGCAGTATTTT.

This rearrangement joins TRBV4-1 to TRBJ2-3; 9 bases agree with TRBD2. Losses at the gene ends were 1 base for V and 3 bases for J; bases not matched to a gene: 2. Germline-derived CDR1 and CDR2 are MGHRA and YSYEKL. This CDR3 has 15 amino acids. CDR3 DNA sequence: TGCGCCAGCAGCCAAGTAGCGGGGGTAACAGATACGCAGTATTTT. As protein: CASSQVAGVTDTQYF.

This chain links TRBV5-8 with TRBJ1-1; D is ambiguous. Trimming removed 0 bases at V and 5 bases at J, with 11 bases between. The CDR3 spans 14 residues. Germline CDR1 reads SGHTS; CDR2 reads YDEGEE. The CDR3 protein is CASSLDEGYTEAFF. The CDR3 DNA reads as TGTGCCAGCAGCTTGGACGAGGGATATACTGAAGCTTTCTTT.

V gene TRBV7-2 combines with J gene TRBJ2-7, with 7 bases aligning to TRBD2. Germline V gene sequence: CDR1 SGHTA, CDR2 FQGNSA. This CDR3 comprises 17 residues. The V gene end was trimmed by 0 bases and the J gene end by 2 bases; junction bases not matched to a gene: 10. In nucleotides, the CDR3 is TGTGCCAGCAGCTTAGCCCTCTTGGGGGGGTCTCCCTACGAGCAGTACTTC. Encoded protein: CASSLALLGGSPYEQYF.

The chain is built from TRBV11-3 and TRBJ1-2, with TRBD1 matching over 7 bases. The ends lost 5 bases at V and 0 bases at J; junction bases unmatched: 6. CDR1 and CDR2 from the germline V gene are SGHNT and YENEEA. This CDR3 spans 15 amino acids. The CDR3, as DNA: TGTGCCAGCAGCCCCCGACAGGGAGCTAACTATGGCTACACCTTC. It codes for CASSPRQGANYGYTF.

The rearrangement joins TRBV27 to TRBJ2-1; TRBD2 is a possible D gene (7 bases). The CDR3 runs 16 residues. The V gene lost 1 base and the J gene lost 2 bases, with 12 bases spanning the gap. From germline, CDR1 is MNHEY and CDR2 SMNVEV (reference sequence). CDR3 sequence reads: CASSLWAGAPYNEQFF. The CDR3 bases are TGTGCCAGCAGTTTATGGGCGGGGGCCCCCTACAATGAGCAGTTCTTC.

This chain uses TRBV2 with TRBJ2-2, with 9 bases that match TRBD2. Trimming at V came to 1 base and at J to 2 bases, leaving 5 bases not matched to a gene. The V gene's germline CDR1 is SNHLY and CDR2 FYNNEI. This CDR3 comprises 17 residues. CDR3 DNA: TGTGCCAGCAGTGAAGGGCGGCGGGGGGGAAACACCGGGGAGCTGTTTTTT. Translating gives CASSEGRRGGNTGELFF.

The chain is built from TRBV7-2 and TRBJ2-7, with 8 bases fitting TRBD1. The CDR3 contains 16 residues. The V gene's germline CDR1 is SGHTA and CDR2 FQGNSA. V trimming: 5 bases; J trimming: 3 bases; junction bases outside the gene matches: 12. The CDR3 region is CASSQSGGASYYEQYF. CDR3 DNA sequence: TGTGCCAGCAGCCAGTCAGGGGGCGCGTCGTACTACGAGCAGTACTTC. Together with reference TRBV7-2 and TRBJ2-7, the CDR3 gives the full variable domain: GAGVSQSPSNKVTEKGKDVELRCDPISGHTALYWYRQSLGQGLEFLIYFQGNSAPDKSGLPSDRFSAERTGGSVSTLTIQRTQQEDSAVYLCASSQSGGASYYEQYFGPGTRLTVT.

The chain recombines TRBV2 with TRBJ1-2, with 8 bases lining up with TRBD1. The germline V gene has CDR1 SNHLY and CDR2 FYNNEI. Losses at the gene ends were 7 bases for V and 4 bases for J; bases not matched to a gene: 14. This CDR3 comprises 16 residues. CDR3 in DNA: TGTGCCAGCAATACTATCAGGGGGCGAGCCATCTATGGCTACACCTTC. It is translated as CASNTIRGRAIYGYTF.

The chain has TRBV9 and TRBJ2-1, with D uncertain. V lost 0 bases and J 8 bases, leaving 3 bases between the germline ends. Looked up from germline, CDR1 is SGDLS and CDR2 is YYNGEE. The CDR3 totals 11 residues. CDR3 sequence reads: CASSVVDEQFF. CDR3 DNA sequence: TGTGCCAGCAGCGTAGTGGATGAGCAGTTCTTC.

The rearrangement links TRBV9 to TRBJ2-1; D tentatively reads TRBD1 or TRBD2 (5 bases each). The CDR3 has 17 amino acids. CDR1 and CDR2 from the germline V gene are SGDLS and YYNGEE. V lost 2 bases to trimming and J lost 5 bases, with 20 bases between them. The CDR3 spells CASSVTPSGTGNNEQFF. As DNA, the CDR3 is TGTGCCAGCAGCGTCACCCCCTCCGGGACGGGGAACAATGAGCAGTTCTTC.

The V gene is TRBV7-6, the J gene TRBJ1-1; a possible D gene is TRBD1 (5 bases). From germline, CDR1 is SGHVS and CDR2 FNYEAQ. Trimming removed 4 bases at V and 3 bases at J, with 15 bases between. This CDR3 contains 15 residues. CDR3 residues: CASSSHTGPYTEAFF. The CDR3 DNA sequence: TGTGCCAGCAGCTCTCATACAGGACCCTACACTGAAGCTTTCTTT.

The genes are TRBV6-5 and TRBJ2-7; the D gene is possibly TRBD1 (6 bases). Germline CDR1 and CDR2: MNHEY and SVGAGI. The CDR3 sequence is 14 residues long. V lost 6 bases, J lost 2 bases, and 14 bases lay in between. Here the CDR3 DNA reads TGTGCCAGCAGCCTTAAGGGGGACCCCTACGAGCAGTACTTC. Translating it yields CASSLKGDPYEQYF.

The J gene is TRBJ2-3, the V gene TRBV18; 7 nucleotides line up with TRBD1. Trimming removed 3 bases from V and 0 bases from J; junction bases left unmatched: 0. CDR3 length equals 14 residues. Germline lookup yields CDR1 KGHSH and CDR2 LQKENI. The CDR3, as DNA: TGTGCCAGCTCACCGACAGGGAGCACAGATACGCAGTATTTT. Amino acid sequence: CASSPTGSTDTQYF.

The genes are TRBV18 and TRBJ1-1, with 7 bases identical to TRBD1. CDR1 KGHSH and CDR2 LQKENI come from the germline V gene. V shed 2 bases, J shed 11 bases, and the junction held 14 bases outside the gene matches. The CDR3 runs 15 residues. The CDR3 sequence: CASSPGAQGTSRAFF. DNA for the CDR3: TGTGCCAGCTCACCAGGGGCACAGGGGACTTCGCGTGCTTTCTTT.

The rearrangement links TRBV5-1 to TRBJ1-1; no definite D call. Trimming removed 4 bases at V and 1 base at J, with 14 bases between. The CDR3 consists of 15 residues. Germline V lookup: CDR1 SGHRS, CDR2 YFSETQ. The CDR3 sequence is CASSLQWGGNTEAFF. DNA for the CDR3: TGCGCCAGCAGCCTGCAGTGGGGAGGGAACACTGAAGCTTTCTTT.

The chain combines TRBV7-2 with TRBJ1-1; TRBD1 might be the D (6 bases). CDR3 length: 14 amino acids. In germline, CDR1 is SGHTA, CDR2 FQGNSA. V was clipped by 5 bases and J by 11 bases, with 21 bases between them. CDR3 region: CASSPQGRDRRAFF. The CDR3 bases are TGTGCCAGCAGCCCTCAAGGCCGAGACAGGAGGGCTTTCTTT.

The chain links TRBV5-1 to TRBJ2-7; 7 nucleotides line up with TRBD1. V lost 4 bases, J lost 2 bases, and 6 bases stayed unmatched. The CDR3 contains 14 residues. Germline CDR1 and CDR2: SGHRS and YFSETQ. The CDR3 spells CASSPSQGTYEQYF. For the CDR3, the DNA is TGCGCCAGCAGCCCCTCACAGGGGACCTACGAGCAGTACTTC. Based on the CDR3 plus reference TRBV5-1 and TRBJ2-7, the full variable domain is KAGVTQTPRYLIKTRGQQVTLSCSPISGHRSVSWYQQTPGQGLQFLFEYFSETQRNKGNFPGRFSGRQFSNSRSEMNVSTLELGDSALYLCASSPSQGTYEQYFGPGTRLTVT.

The rearrangement uses TRBV28 and TRBJ2-7, with 9 bases that match TRBD1. With 4 bases clipped from V and 0 bases from J, the junction kept 1 base outside the gene matches. CDR1 is MDHEN and CDR2 is SYDVKM in the germline V gene. The CDR3 loop spans 14 amino acids. CDR3 protein: CASSSGQGSYEQYF. The DNA of the CDR3 is TGTGCCAGCAGTTCGGGACAGGGCTCCTACGAGCAGTACTTC.

The sample holds one count of this clone. The chain couples TRBV6-1 to TRBJ2-1, with D possibly TRBD2 on 6 matching bases. From germline, CDR1 is MNHNS and CDR2 SASEGT. V was pared by 3 bases and J by 1 base, with 13 bases between. The CDR3 spans 16 residues. The CDR3 spells CASSEEVGGSYNEQFF. The CDR3 coding sequence is TGTGCCAGCAGTGAGGAGGTGGGGGGTTCCTACAATGAGCAGTTCTTC.

The CDR3 loop is CASRGSSSYNEQFF. As DNA, the CDR3 is TGTGCCAGCCGGGGGAGCAGCTCCTACAATGAGCAGTTCTTC. The genes are TRBV11-3 and TRBJ2-1; a weak D match, TRBD2 (6 bases). The length of the CDR3 is 14 residues. The germline V and J ends were trimmed by 8 bases and 0 bases, with 11 bases remaining between them. Germline V gives CDR1 SGHNT, CDR2 YENEEA.

J is TRBJ2-2 and V is TRBV6-6; D not resolved. V was shortened by 4 bases and J by 3 bases, with 3 bases between the two germline ends. The CDR3 sequence is 12 residues long. Germline assignment: CDR1 MNHNY and CDR2 SVGAGI (reference sequence). The DNA for the CDR3 is TGTGCCAGCAGTTCGGACACCGGGGAGCTGTTTTTT. This codes for CASSSDTGELFF.

This chain joins TRBV5-4 and TRBJ2-3; 10 bases map to TRBD2. The CDR3 sequence is 18 residues long. V lost 0 bases, J lost 3 bases, and 10 bases stayed unmatched. Per the germline V gene, CDR1 is SGHNT and CDR2 is YYREEE (reference sequence). In DNA, the CDR3 is TGTGCCAGCAGCTTGGGAGGGAGCGGGGGGGCCTTGACAGATACGCAGTATTTT. Its protein product is CASSLGGSGGALTDTQYF.

The chain employs TRBV30 and TRBJ1-2, with TRBD1 identical over 9 bases. CDR1 is GTSNPN, CDR2 SVGIG, per germline (reference sequence). The V gene end was trimmed by 3 bases and the J gene end by 4 bases; junction bases not matched to a gene: 15. The CDR3 totals 17 residues. The CDR3 sequence: CAWRPQTGTGLVYGYTF. In nucleotides, the CDR3 is TGTGCCTGGAGACCCCAGACCGGGACAGGGCTTGTCTATGGCTACACCTTC.

This chain links TRBV18 with TRBJ2-5, with TRBD1 identical over 9 bases. The CDR3 consists of 17 residues. V was clipped by 1 base and J by 2 bases; unmatched bases: 8. The V gene's germline CDR1 is KGHSH and CDR2 LQKENI. Here the CDR3 reads CASSPLGQGMAQETQYF. CDR3 in DNA: TGTGCCAGCTCACCACTCGGACAGGGGATGGCACAAGAGACCCAGTACTTC. Using reference TRBV18 and TRBJ2-5 for the parts outside the CDR3, the full variable domain is NAGVMQNPRHLVRRRGQEARLRCSPMKGHSHVYWYRQLPEEGLKFMVYLQKENIIDESGMPKERFSAEFPKEGPSILRIQQVVRGDSAAYFCASSPLGQGMAQETQYFGPGTRLLVL.

This rearrangement joins TRBV6-5 to TRBJ1-1; the match to TRBD1 covers 7 bases. Germline CDR1 and CDR2: MNHEY and SVGAGI. This CDR3 spans 15 amino acids. Trimming took 5 bases from V and 3 from J; bases not matched to a gene: 9. The CDR3 DNA reads as TGTGCCAGCAGTCCCCGTCAGGGGGTCCACACTGAAGCTTTCTTT. Translated, it gives CASSPRQGVHTEAFF.